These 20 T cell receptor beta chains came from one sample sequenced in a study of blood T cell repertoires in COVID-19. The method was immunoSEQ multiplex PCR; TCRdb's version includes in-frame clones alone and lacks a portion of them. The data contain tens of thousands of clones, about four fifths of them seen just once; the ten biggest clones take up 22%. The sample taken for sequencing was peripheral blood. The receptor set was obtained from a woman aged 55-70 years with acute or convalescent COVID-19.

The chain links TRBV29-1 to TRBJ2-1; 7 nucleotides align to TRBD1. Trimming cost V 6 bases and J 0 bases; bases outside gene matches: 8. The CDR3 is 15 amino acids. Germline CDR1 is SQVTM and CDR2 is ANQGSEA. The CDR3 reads CSVLPGQSSYNEQFF. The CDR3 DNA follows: TGCAGCGTCCTTCCGGGACAGAGCTCCTACAATGAGCAGTTCTTC.

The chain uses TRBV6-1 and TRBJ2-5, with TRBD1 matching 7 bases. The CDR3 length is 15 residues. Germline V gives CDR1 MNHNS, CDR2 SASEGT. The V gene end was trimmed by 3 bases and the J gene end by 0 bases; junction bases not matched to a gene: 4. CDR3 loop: CASSEGTAYQETQYF. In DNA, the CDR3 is TGTGCCAGCAGTGAGGGGACAGCGTACCAAGAGACCCAGTACTTC.

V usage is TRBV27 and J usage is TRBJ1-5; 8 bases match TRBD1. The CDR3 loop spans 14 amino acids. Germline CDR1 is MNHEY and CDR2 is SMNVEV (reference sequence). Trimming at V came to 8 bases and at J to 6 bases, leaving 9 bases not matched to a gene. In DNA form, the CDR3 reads TGTGCCAGCTCCGGGACAGGCTGGGGTCAGCCCCAGCATTTT. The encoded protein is CASSGTGWGQPQHF.

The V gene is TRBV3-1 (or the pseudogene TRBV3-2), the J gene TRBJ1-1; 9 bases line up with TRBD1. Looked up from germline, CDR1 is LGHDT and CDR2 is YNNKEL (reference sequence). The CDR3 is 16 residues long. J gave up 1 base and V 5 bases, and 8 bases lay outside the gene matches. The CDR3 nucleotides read TGTGCCAGCAGCTTTAGTCCGGGACAGGGGAACACTGAAGCTTTCTTT. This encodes CASSFSPGQGNTEAFF.

CDR3 residues: CASMLDRADGYTF. In DNA, the CDR3 is TGTGCCAGCATGCTCGACAGGGCGGATGGCTACACCTTC. The chain couples TRBV6-5 to TRBJ1-2, with 7 bases matching TRBD1. V gave up 7 bases and J gave up 6 bases; unmatched junction bases: 8. The CDR3 length is 13 residues. Per the germline V gene, CDR1 is MNHEY and CDR2 is SVGAGI.

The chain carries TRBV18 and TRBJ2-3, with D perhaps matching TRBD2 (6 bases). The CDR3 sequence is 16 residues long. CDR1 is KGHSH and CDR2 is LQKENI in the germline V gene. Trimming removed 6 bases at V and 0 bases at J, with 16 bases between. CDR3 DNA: TGTGCCAGCTCGTACCAAGGCGGGGCTAGCACAGATACGCAGTATTTT. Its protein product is CASSYQGGASTDTQYF. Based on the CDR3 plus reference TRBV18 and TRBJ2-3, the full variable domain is NAGVMQNPRHLVRRRGQEARLRCSPMKGHSHVYWYRQLPEEGLKFMVYLQKENIIDESGMPKERFSAEFPKEGPSILRIQQVVRGDSAAYFCASSYQGGASTDTQYFGPGTRLTVL.

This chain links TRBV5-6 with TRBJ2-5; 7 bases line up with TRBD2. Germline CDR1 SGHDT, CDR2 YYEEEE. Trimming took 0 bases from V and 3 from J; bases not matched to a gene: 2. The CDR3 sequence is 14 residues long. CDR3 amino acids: CASSLGGGEETQYF. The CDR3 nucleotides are TGTGCCAGCAGCTTGGGCGGGGGTGAAGAGACCCAGTACTTC.

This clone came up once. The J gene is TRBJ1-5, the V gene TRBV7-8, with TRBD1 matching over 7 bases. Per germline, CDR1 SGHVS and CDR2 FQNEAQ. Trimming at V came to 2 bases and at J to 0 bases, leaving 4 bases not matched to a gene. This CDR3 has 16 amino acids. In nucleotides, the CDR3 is TGTGCCAGCAGCTTAAGGGACAGTAATAGCAATCAGCCCCAGCATTTT. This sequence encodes CASSLRDSNSNQPQHF. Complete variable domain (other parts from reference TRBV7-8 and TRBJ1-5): GAGVSQSPRYKVAKRGQDVALRCDPISGHVSLFWYQQALGQGPEFLTYFQNEAQLDKSGLPSDRFFAERPEGSVSTLKIQRTQQEDSAVYLCASSLRDSNSNQPQHFGDGTRLSIL.

CDR3 sequence reads: CASSTDRVENSPLHF. DNA of the CDR3: TGTGCCAGCAGCACGGACAGGGTTGAAAATTCACCCCTCCACTTT. This chain connects TRBV7-2 to TRBJ1-6; 8 positions agree with TRBD1. CDR3 size: 15 residues. Trimming at V came to 5 bases and at J to 7 bases, leaving 7 bases not matched to a gene. CDR1 and CDR2 (germline): SGHTA, FQGNSA.

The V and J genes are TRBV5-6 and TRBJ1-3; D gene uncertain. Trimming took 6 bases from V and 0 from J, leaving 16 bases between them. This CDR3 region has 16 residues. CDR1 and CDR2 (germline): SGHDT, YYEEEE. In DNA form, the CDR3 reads TGTGCCAGCATCAAGTTCCGGTCTAGCTCTGGAAACACCATATATTTT. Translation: CASIKFRSSSGNTIYF.

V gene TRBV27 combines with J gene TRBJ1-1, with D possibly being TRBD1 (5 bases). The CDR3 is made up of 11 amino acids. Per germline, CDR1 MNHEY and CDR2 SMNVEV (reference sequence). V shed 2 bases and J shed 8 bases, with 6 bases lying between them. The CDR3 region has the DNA TGTGCCAGCAGTTTAGGGGGGGAAGCTTTCTTT. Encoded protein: CASSLGGEAFF.

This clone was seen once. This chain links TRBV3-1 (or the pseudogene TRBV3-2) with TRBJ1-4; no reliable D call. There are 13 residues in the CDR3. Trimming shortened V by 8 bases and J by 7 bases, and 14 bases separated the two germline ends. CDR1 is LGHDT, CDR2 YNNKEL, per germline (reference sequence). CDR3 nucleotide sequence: TGTGCCAGCGGAGACCGCGGTGGTGAAAAACTGTTTTTT. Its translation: CASGDRGGEKLFF.

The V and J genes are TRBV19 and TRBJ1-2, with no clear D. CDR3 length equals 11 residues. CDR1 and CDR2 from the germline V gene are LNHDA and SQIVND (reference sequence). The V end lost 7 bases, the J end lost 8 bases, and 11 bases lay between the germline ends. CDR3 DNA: TGTGCCAGTATGGCGGAATTGGGCTACACCTTC. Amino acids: CASMAELGYTF.

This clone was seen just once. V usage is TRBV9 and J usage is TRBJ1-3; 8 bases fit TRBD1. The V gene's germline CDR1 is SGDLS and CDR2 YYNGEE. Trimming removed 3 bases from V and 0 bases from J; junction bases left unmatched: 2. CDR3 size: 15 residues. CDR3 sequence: CASSEQGDSGNTIYF. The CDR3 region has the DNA TGTGCCAGCAGCGAACAGGGGGACTCTGGAAACACCATATATTTT.

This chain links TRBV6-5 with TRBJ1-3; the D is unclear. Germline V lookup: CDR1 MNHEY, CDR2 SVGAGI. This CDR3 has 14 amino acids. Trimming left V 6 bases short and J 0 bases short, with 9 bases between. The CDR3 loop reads CASSELLSGNTIYF. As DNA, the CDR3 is TGTGCCAGCAGCGAGCTACTCTCTGGAAACACCATATATTTT.

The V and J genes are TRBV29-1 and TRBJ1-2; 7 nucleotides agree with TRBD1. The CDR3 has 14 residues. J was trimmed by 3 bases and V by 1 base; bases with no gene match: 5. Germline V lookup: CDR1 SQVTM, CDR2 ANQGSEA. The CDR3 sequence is CSVEARGAYYGYTF. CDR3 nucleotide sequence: TGCAGCGTTGAAGCCAGGGGGGCCTACTATGGCTACACCTTC.

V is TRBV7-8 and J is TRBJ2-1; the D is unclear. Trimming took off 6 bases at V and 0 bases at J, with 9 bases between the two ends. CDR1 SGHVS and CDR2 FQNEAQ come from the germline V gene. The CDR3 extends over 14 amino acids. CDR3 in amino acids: CASRQRSSYNEQFF. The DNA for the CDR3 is TGTGCCAGCAGGCAGAGGAGCTCCTACAATGAGCAGTTCTTC.

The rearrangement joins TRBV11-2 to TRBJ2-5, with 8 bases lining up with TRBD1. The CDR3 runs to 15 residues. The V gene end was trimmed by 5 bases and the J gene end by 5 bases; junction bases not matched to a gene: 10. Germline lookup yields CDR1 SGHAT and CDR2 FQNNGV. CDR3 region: CASSQPGGRGETQYF. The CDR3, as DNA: TGTGCCAGCAGCCAGCCAGGGGGCAGAGGGGAGACCCAGTACTTC.

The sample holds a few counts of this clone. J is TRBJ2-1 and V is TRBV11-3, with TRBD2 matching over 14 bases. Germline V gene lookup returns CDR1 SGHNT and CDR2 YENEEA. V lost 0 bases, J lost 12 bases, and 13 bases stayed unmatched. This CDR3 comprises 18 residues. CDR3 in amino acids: CASSLDHQKTSGGAGQFF. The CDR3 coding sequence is TGTGCCAGCAGCTTAGATCATCAGAAGACTAGCGGGGGGGCCGGGCAGTTCTTC.

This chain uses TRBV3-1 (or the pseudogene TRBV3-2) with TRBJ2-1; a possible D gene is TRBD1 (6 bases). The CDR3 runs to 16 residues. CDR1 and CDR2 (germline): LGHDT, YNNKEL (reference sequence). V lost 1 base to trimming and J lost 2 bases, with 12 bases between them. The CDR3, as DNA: TGTGCCAGCAGCCAAGGGGTAGGGGGTACCTACAATGAGCAGTTCTTC. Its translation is CASSQGVGGTYNEQFF.